Following are 32 T cell receptor beta chains from one sample sequenced in a study of regulatory T cells in long-lasting Graves disease. iRepertoire HTBI primers and Arm-PCR of CDR3 regions built TCR beta libraries. TCRdb called the multiplex PCR reads again in MiXCR, with one record for every CDR3 protein. Of 700,000 or so distinct CDR3 sequences in the sample, about 32% were seen once. As to time point: persistent/refractory GD, antithyroid drugs over 5 years with positive TRAb. Isolated PBMC RNA provided the starting material for the TCR library. The source material was peripheral blood mononuclear cells (PBMCs), sampled when the disease was refractory, from a patient treated with antithyroid drugs. The receptors derive from a female donor with Graves disease.

With regard to this clonotype: A much larger clone sits a single nucleotide away, making a read error possible. V and J are TRBV27 and TRBJ2-7; no reliable D call. CDR3 length equals 13 residues. V lost 11 bases, J lost 1 base, and 15 bases lay in between. Germline V lookup: CDR1 MNHEY, CDR2 SMNVEV (reference sequence). Here the CDR3 reads CAGTGKGSYEQYF. DNA of the CDR3: TGTGCCGGCACTGGTAAAGGGTCCTACGAGCAGTACTTC.

This clonotype appeared a few times. The chain recombines TRBV30 with TRBJ1-2; D is unclear. Germline CDR1 GTSNPN, CDR2 SVGIG (reference sequence). This CDR3 contains 15 residues. V was clipped by 0 bases and J by 4 bases, with 15 bases between them. The CDR3 here is CAWSVLGREGYGYTF. CDR3 in DNA: TGTGCCTGGAGTGTACTGGGTCGAGAGGGCTATGGCTACACCTTC. Using reference TRBV30 and TRBJ1-2 for the parts outside the CDR3, the full variable domain is SQTIHQWPATLVQPVGSPLSLECTVEGTSNPNLYWYRQAAGRGLQLLFYSVGIGQISSEVPQNLSASRPQDRQFILSSKKLLLSDSGFYLCAWSVLGREGYGYTFGSGTRLTVV.

This sequence joins TRBV12-3 or TRBV12-4 and TRBJ1-3; weak D call: TRBD1 (5 bases). Trimming removed 7 bases at V and 0 bases at J, with 10 bases between. This CDR3 comprises 14 residues. The chain's CDR3 is CASTRGHSGNTIYF. CDR3 DNA: TGTGCCAGCACAAGGGGCCACTCTGGAAACACCATATATTTT.

Regarding this clonotype: An end of the junction differs from the germline gene, which may be a read error. The chain joins TRBV12-3 or TRBV12-4 to TRBJ1-2; D remains unclear. The CDR3 runs 13 residues. CDR3 sequence (DNA): TGTGCCAGCCGTTTTGGGCAGGCGCGAGGCTACACCTTC. Translation gives CASRFGQARGYTF.

The chain joins TRBV6-1 to TRBJ2-7; TRBD1 matches 9 bases. The junction had 11 bases not matched to a gene; V was cut back by 2 bases and J by 3 bases. Germline values: CDR1 MNHNS, CDR2 SASEGT. CDR3 length: 17 amino acids. CDR3 sequence reads: CASSEFPGRDRVYEQYF. The CDR3 DNA reads TGTGCCAGCAGTGAATTCCCCGGCCGGGACAGGGTCTACGAGCAGTACTTC.

This clonotype was seen ten or more times. The genes are TRBV5-1 and TRBJ1-1; 7 bases are a match to TRBD1. Germline V gene data show CDR1 as SGHRS and CDR2 as YFSETQ. V gave up 4 bases and J gave up 4 bases; unmatched junction bases: 4. This CDR3 contains 13 residues. The CDR3 DNA follows: TGCGCCAGCAGCCTGACAGGGATCACTGAAGCTTTCTTT. Its protein product is CASSLTGITEAFF.

The genes are TRBV20-1 and TRBJ1-5; 9 bases match TRBD1. Per germline, CDR1 DFQATT and CDR2 SNEGSKA (reference sequence). J was trimmed by 0 bases and V by 0 bases; bases with no gene match: 6. The CDR3 has 17 residues. CDR3 residues: CSAREGTGLYSNQPQHF. In nucleotides, the CDR3 is TGCAGTGCTAGAGAGGGGACAGGGCTGTATAGCAATCAGCCCCAGCATTTT.

There are many counts of this clonotype. The gene calls are TRBV7-2 and TRBJ2-7; D might be TRBD2 (6 bases). Trimming cost V 7 bases and J 3 bases, with 13 bases left between them. Per the germline V gene, CDR1 is SGHTA and CDR2 is FQGNSA. CDR3 length equals 13 residues. The CDR3 is CASNRPGDYEQYF. The DNA of the CDR3 is TGTGCCAGCAACAGACCGGGGGACTACGAGCAGTACTTC.

The chain joins TRBV5-1 to TRBJ2-3, with D maybe TRBD1 (5 bases). This CDR3 is 16 amino acids long. V gave up 0 bases and J gave up 3 bases, with 14 bases separating them. Germline lookup yields CDR1 SGHRS and CDR2 YFSETQ. The CDR3 sequence is CASSLEGRAITDTQYF. CDR3 bases: TGCGCCAGCAGCTTGGAGGGCAGGGCAATAACAGATACGCAGTATTTT.

A few counts support this clonotype. The chain couples TRBV27 to TRBJ1-1; 11 bases line up with TRBD1. CDR1 is MNHEY, CDR2 SMNVEV, per germline (reference sequence). J gave up 7 bases and V 5 bases, and 6 bases lay outside the gene matches. This CDR3 is built from 14 residues. The CDR3 sequence is CASSPLGQGVEAFF. The CDR3 nucleotides are TGTGCCAGCAGTCCCCTGGGACAGGGGGTTGAAGCTTTCTTT.

This chain joins TRBV12-3 or TRBV12-4 and TRBJ2-6, with TRBD1 matching over 7 bases. V was pared by 3 bases and J by 0 bases, with 2 bases of the junction left unmatched. The CDR3 runs 16 residues. CDR3: CASSLGQTSGANVLTF. In DNA, the CDR3 is TGTGCCAGCAGTTTGGGACAGACCTCTGGGGCCAACGTCCTGACTTTC.

This clonotype appeared many times. V usage is TRBV12-3 or TRBV12-4 and J usage is TRBJ1-2, with 7 positions matching TRBD1. The length of the CDR3 is 13 residues. V shed 5 bases, J shed 3 bases, and the junction held 3 bases outside the gene matches. The CDR3 loop reads CASSRQGHYGYTF. The CDR3 DNA is TGTGCCAGCAGTCGACAGGGCCACTATGGCTACACCTTC.

In this sample, this clonotype turned up many times. The chain joins TRBV20-1 to TRBJ2-5, with TRBD2 as a possible D gene (7 bases). CDR3 length equals 15 residues. CDR1 is DFQATT and CDR2 is SNEGSKA in the germline V gene (reference sequence). V was pared by 5 bases and J by 2 bases, with 18 bases between. In DNA, the CDR3 is TGCAGTGCTCGGGGGGCGGGGACGGGACAAGAGACCCAGTACTTC. Translated, it gives CSARGAGTGQETQYF.

This chain connects TRBV6-2 or TRBV6-3 to TRBJ2-1; tentatively, D is TRBD2 (5 bases). With 7 bases removed from V and 8 bases from J, the gap between germline ends came to 15 bases. The CDR3 is 13 amino acids. Germline V gene lookup returns CDR1 MNHEY and CDR2 SVGEGT. The CDR3 nucleotides read TGTGCCAGCAAACTCGGAGGCGGCGATGAGCAGTTCTTC. Translated, it gives CASKLGGGDEQFF.

This clonotype was picked up many times. The chain recombines TRBV28 with TRBJ1-5, with D possibly TRBD1 on 6 matching bases. Per germline, CDR1 MDHEN and CDR2 SYDVKM. This CDR3 contains 15 residues. V lost 6 bases and J lost 6, with 18 bases in between. The CDR3 nucleotides read TGTGCCAGCAGCCCACAGGGAGCGGCTCGTCAGCCCCAGCATTTT. Its translation: CASSPQGAARQPQHF.

V and J are TRBV25-1 and TRBJ2-5, with D possibly being TRBD1 (6 bases). The CDR3 is 13 residues long. V lost 1 base to trimming and J lost 5 bases, with 8 bases between them. Germline V gene data show CDR1 as MGHDK and CDR2 as SYGVNS. CDR3 region: CASSEWGRETQYF. The CDR3 nucleotides read TGTGCCAGCAGTGAATGGGGGCGGGAGACCCAGTACTTC.

Details on this clonotype: A read error may be the cause here, since a much bigger clone is one base away. The genes are TRBV2 and TRBJ1-1; no firm D call. Germline loops: CDR1 SNHLY, CDR2 FYNNEI. This CDR3 is built from 15 residues. The CDR3 reads CVSSDDGRMNTEAFF. Written as DNA, the CDR3 is TGTGTCAGCAGTGATGACGGACGGATGAACACTGAAGCTTTCTTT.

V is TRBV7-9 and J is TRBJ1-2, with 9 bases aligning to TRBD1. Germline V gene sequence: CDR1 SEHNR, CDR2 FQNEAQ (reference sequence). The CDR3 covers 16 residues. Trimming at V came to 3 bases and at J to 2 bases, leaving 7 bases not matched to a gene. Written as DNA, the CDR3 is TGTGCCAGCAGCTTCTCTGGACAGGGGCTAAACTATGGCTACACCTTC. Encoded protein: CASSFSGQGLNYGYTF.

J is TRBJ2-7 and V is TRBV6-1; weak D call: TRBD2 (5 bases). Germline CDR1 MNHNS, CDR2 SASEGT. The CDR3 length is 15 residues. The V end was cut by 7 bases, the J end by 3 bases, with 19 bases between. CDR3 DNA: TGTGCCAGCACTCCAGGAGGACTGAGGTTCTACGAGCAGTACTTC. Its protein is CASTPGGLRFYEQYF.

This clonotype was detected once. The V call is TRBV18, the J call TRBJ1-1, with a possible D match to TRBD1 (6 bases). Trimming pared 3 bases from V and 0 bases from J, leaving 11 bases between. Germline CDR1 is KGHSH and CDR2 is LQKENI. The CDR3 contains 15 residues. The CDR3 nucleotides are TGTGCCAGCTCACCCAGGGGCTTCGTGAACACTGAAGCTTTCTTT. Translation gives CASSPRGFVNTEAFF.

This clonotype was recorded many times. The chain couples TRBV12-3 or TRBV12-4 to TRBJ2-7; D possibly corresponds to TRBD1 (6 bases). This CDR3 is 17 amino acids long. V was trimmed by 6 bases and J by 0 bases, leaving 21 bases between them. The CDR3 bases are TGTGCCAGCAGCATAATGGTTGGACAGCTGAGCTCCTACGAGCAGTACTTC. It translates to CASSIMVGQLSSYEQYF.

This clonotype was recorded a few times. The V gene is TRBV13, the J gene TRBJ1-4; 7 nucleotides line up with TRBD1. The CDR3 extends over 18 amino acids. Germline values: CDR1 PRHDT, CDR2 FYEKMQ (reference sequence). J lost 4 bases, V lost 5 bases, and 16 bases had no gene match. CDR3 amino acids: CASSPGTDKGDRNEKLFF. The CDR3 region has the DNA TGTGCCAGCAGCCCCGGGACAGATAAAGGGGACCGTAATGAAAAACTGTTTTTT.

This clonotype was recorded at least ten times. Sequence at one end of the junction differs from germline and may be a read error. The CDR3 loop is CASSLEGGNTEAFF. The CDR3, as DNA: TGTGCCAGCAGCTTGGAGGGGGGAAACACTGAAGCTTTCTTT. The chain recombines TRBV5-1 with TRBJ1-1; D perhaps matches TRBD1 (6 bases). Germline values: CDR1 SGHRS, CDR2 YFSETQ. The CDR3 consists of 14 residues.

The rearrangement joins TRBV4-1 to TRBJ2-7; D is ambiguous. The CDR3 sequence is 16 residues long. The V end was cut by 0 bases, the J end by 9 bases, with 21 bases between. Germline loops: CDR1 MGHRA, CDR2 YSYEKL. The CDR3 region is CASSQDLAVVLRGQYF. The CDR3 nucleotides read TGCGCCAGCAGCCAAGATCTGGCGGTAGTCCTACGAGGGCAGTACTTC.

This clonotype has only a few counts. The chain carries TRBV2 and TRBJ2-7, with TRBD2 as a possible D gene (5 bases). The V end was cut by 7 bases, the J end by 2 bases, with 12 bases between. The length of the CDR3 is 13 residues. CDR1 is SNHLY and CDR2 is FYNNEI in the germline V gene. The CDR3 region is CASKREPPYEQYF. In nucleotides, the CDR3 is TGTGCCAGCAAGAGGGAACCCCCCTACGAGCAGTACTTC.

The rearrangement joins TRBV27 to TRBJ1-1; possible D gene TRBD1, 6 bases. From germline, CDR1 is MNHEY and CDR2 SMNVEV (reference sequence). Trimming cost V 5 bases and J 4 bases, with 8 bases left between them. CDR3 size: 12 residues. CDR3 sequence reads: CASSTQGTEAFF. As DNA, the CDR3 is TGTGCCAGCAGTACACAGGGCACTGAAGCTTTCTTT.

V and J are TRBV19 and TRBJ1-5, with unresolved D. V lost 2 bases and J lost 3, with 8 bases in between. Germline values: CDR1 LNHDA, CDR2 SQIVND (reference sequence). The CDR3 covers 14 residues. The CDR3 loop is CASSIRAANQPQHF. In DNA, the CDR3 is TGTGCCAGTAGTATACGGGCGGCCAATCAGCCCCAGCATTTT.

This clonotype showed up just a few times. The rearrangement joins TRBV6-5 to TRBJ2-7; 10 bases agree with TRBD1. CDR1 is MNHEY, CDR2 SVGAGI, per germline. The J segment lost 4 bases and the V segment lost 2 bases, leaving 5 bases of the junction unmatched. This CDR3 region has 15 residues. The CDR3 nucleotides read TGTGCCAGCAGTTACCAGACAGGGGGCTTGTACGAGCAGTACTTC. Protein: CASSYQTGGLYEQYF.

This sequence joins TRBV15 and TRBJ1-2, with TRBD1 as a possible D gene (6 bases). Trimming cost V 0 bases and J 0 bases, with 11 bases left between them. The CDR3 extends over 16 amino acids. Germline lookup yields CDR1 LNHNV and CDR2 YYDKDF (reference sequence). For the CDR3, the DNA is TGTGCCACCAGCAGAGATAGGGGGGGAGCTAACTATGGCTACACCTTC. Protein: CATSRDRGGANYGYTF.

The sample holds many counts of this clonotype. This chain links TRBV2 with TRBJ1-2; the D is unclear. Trimming took 11 bases from V and 8 from J, leaving 15 bases between them. CDR3 length equals 11 residues. Germline V gene lookup returns CDR1 SNHLY and CDR2 FYNNEI. CDR3 protein: CAQSSTRGYTF. In DNA, the CDR3 is TGTGCCCAAAGCAGTACTCGCGGCTACACCTTC. The variable domain in full, completed from reference TRBV2 and TRBJ1-2, reads EPEVTQTPSHQVTQMGQEVILRCVPISNHLYFYWYRQILGQKVEFLVSFYNNEISEKSEIFDDQFSVERPDGSNFTLKIRSTKLEDSAMYFCAQSSTRGYTFGSGTRLTVV.

The chain joins TRBV6-9 to TRBJ2-3; D gene uncertain. Germline CDR1 reads MNHGY; CDR2 reads SVAAGI. Trimming cost V 4 bases and J 1 base, with 9 bases left between them. This CDR3 is built from 14 residues. CDR3 sequence (DNA): TGTGCCAGCAGTTTAGACGTCGGCACAGATACGCAGTATTTT. The encoded protein is CASSLDVGTDTQYF.

The chain combines TRBV6-1 with TRBJ2-7; TRBD2 agrees at 11 bases. Germline lookup yields CDR1 MNHNS and CDR2 SASEGT. The CDR3 contains 13 residues. The CDR3 coding sequence is TGTGTCTCACTAGCGGGAGTTCTGTACGAGCAGTACTTC. Amino acids: CVSLAGVLYEQYF.